The 12 T cell receptor beta chains given below trace back to one sample, sequenced in a study of T cell responses to AZD1222 COVID-19 vaccine. Only in-frame clones appear in the TCRdb table, and some are missing; sequencing was by immunoSEQ multiplex PCR. The table records 120,000 to 150,000 clones, around 89% of them present only once. The sequencing used peripheral blood, collected on day 0 of AZD1222 vaccination. The receptor set was obtained from an adult in good health.

This chain uses TRBV2 with TRBJ2-1; 9 bases align to TRBD2. The V and J ends lost 5 bases and 9 bases, in that order; junction bases with no gene match: 2. Germline values: CDR1 SNHLY, CDR2 FYNNEI. The CDR3 has 12 residues. The CDR3 loop reads CASSPTSGEQFF. CDR3 DNA: TGTGCCAGCAGTCCGACTAGCGGTGAGCAGTTCTTC.

The rearrangement links TRBV2 to TRBJ2-1; possibly TRBD2 for D (6 bases). Trimming took 2 bases from V and 7 from J, leaving 15 bases between them. Germline V CDR1 and CDR2: SNHLY, FYNNEI. The CDR3 consists of 15 residues. The CDR3 loop reads CASSERLERMNEQFF. CDR3 nucleotide sequence: TGTGCCAGCAGTGAACGACTAGAGAGGATGAATGAGCAGTTCTTC.

The chain carries TRBV7-3 and TRBJ2-7; the D is unclear. V was cut by 8 bases and J by 5 bases, with 10 bases left in between. Per the germline V gene, CDR1 is SGHTA and CDR2 is FQGTGA. This CDR3 is 11 amino acids long. In nucleotides, the CDR3 is TGTGCCAGCGGTCGCGGCCACGAGCAGTACTTC. Encoded protein: CASGRGHEQYF.

The V and J genes are TRBV12-2 and TRBJ2-3; the DNA was not compared with TRBD2, the D call given in the table. TRBV12-2 is assigned pseudogene status. The CDR3 length is 14 residues. The CDR3 spells CASRLSGKTDTQYF. In DNA form, the CDR3 reads TGTGCAAGTCGCTTGAGCGGGAAGACAGATACGCAGTATTTT.

The chain links TRBV5-4 to TRBJ2-1, with 12 nucleotides matching TRBD1. Germline CDR1 reads SGHNT; CDR2 reads YYREEE (reference sequence). After removal of 4 bases from V and 4 bases from J, the junction contained 3 bases not matched to a gene. The CDR3 length is 15 residues. CDR3 DNA sequence: TGTGCCAGCAGCCAGGGACAGGGGGCTTACAATGAGCAGTTCTTC. As protein: CASSQGQGAYNEQFF.

J is TRBJ1-4 and V is TRBV5-6; no clear D gene. Per the germline V gene, CDR1 is SGHDT and CDR2 is YYEEEE. Trimming left V 4 bases short and J 12 bases short, with 10 bases between. The CDR3 is 11 amino acids. The CDR3 DNA sequence: TGTGCCAGCAGCCTCCATGGGGAACTGTTTTTT. Protein sequence: CASSLHGELFF. The variable domain in full, with the rest retrieved from reference TRBV5-6 and TRBJ1-4, is DAGVTQSPTHLIKTRGQQVTLRCSPKSGHDTVSWYQQALGQGPQFIFQYYEEEERQRGNFPDRFSGHQFPNYSSELNVNALLLGDSALYLCASSLHGELFFGSGTQLSVL.

The chain has TRBV27 and TRBJ2-7, with D perhaps TRBD1 (5 bases). Germline CDR1 is MNHEY and CDR2 is SMNVEV (reference sequence). V shed 5 bases and J shed 1 base, with 21 bases lying between them. The CDR3 has 17 amino acids. The CDR3 sequence: CASSPRPPGWNSYEQYF. Written as DNA, the CDR3 is TGTGCCAGCAGTCCTAGGCCCCCAGGGTGGAATTCCTACGAGCAGTACTTC.

This clone is a singleton in its sample. This rearrangement joins TRBV5-4 to TRBJ1-1; D is unclear. The CDR3 loop spans 13 amino acids. Germline CDR1 and CDR2: SGHNT and YYREEE (reference sequence). The V and J ends lost 1 base and 8 bases respectively, with 12 bases between them. In DNA, the CDR3 is TGTGCCAGCAGCTTGTTTAGTAGGGCGGAAGCTTTCTTT. Translation gives CASSLFSRAEAFF.

The rearrangement uses TRBV9 and TRBJ2-3; 10 positions agree with TRBD1. Germline assignment: CDR1 SGDLS and CDR2 YYNGEE. After removal of 3 bases from V and 3 bases from J, the junction contained 7 bases not matched to a gene. The CDR3 consists of 16 residues. CDR3 DNA: TGTGCCAGCAGCGAAAGACAGGGGGCAGGGACAGATACGCAGTATTTT. Translation: CASSERQGAGTDTQYF.

The chain employs TRBV6-1 and TRBJ2-1; 16 nucleotides agree with TRBD2. CDR1 is MNHNS, CDR2 SASEGT, per germline. The CDR3 has 16 amino acids. V lost 4 bases, J lost 6 bases, and 3 bases stayed unmatched. The CDR3 spells CASSGGTSGRANEQFF. The CDR3 region has the DNA TGTGCCAGCAGTGGCGGGACTAGCGGGAGGGCCAATGAGCAGTTCTTC.

The gene calls are TRBV9 and TRBJ2-7; 7 bases are a match to TRBD2. Trimming removed 4 bases from V and 0 bases from J; junction bases left unmatched: 4. The CDR3 runs 14 residues. Germline V lookup: CDR1 SGDLS, CDR2 YYNGEE. CDR3 protein: CASSSRESSYEQYF. The CDR3, as DNA: TGTGCCAGCAGCTCGCGGGAGTCCTCCTACGAGCAGTACTTC.

CDR3 protein: CSVDAPGGEPNYGYTF. In DNA form, the CDR3 reads TGCAGCGTTGATGCCCCGGGAGGGGAGCCCAACTATGGCTACACCTTC. This chain connects TRBV29-1 to TRBJ1-2; a weak D match, TRBD1 (5 bases). V was trimmed by 3 bases and J by 2 bases, leaving 19 bases between them. The CDR3 sequence is 16 residues long. The germline CDR1 and CDR2 sequences are SQVTM and ANQGSEA.